A single sample gave rise to the 27 T cell receptor beta chains below, sequenced in a study of T cell responses to AZD1222 COVID-19 vaccine. Some clones are missing from TCRdb's copy, which holds only in-frame ones; the method was immunoSEQ multiplex PCR. The sample holds tens of thousands of clones, around 84% seen once. The sequenced sample was peripheral blood, obtained on day 0 of AZD1222 vaccination. The receptors shown here come from an adult in good health.

This chain uses TRBV30 with TRBJ2-7; 9 bases map to TRBD1. In germline, CDR1 is GTSNPN, CDR2 SVGIG (reference sequence). The CDR3 totals 14 residues. The J segment lost 7 bases and the V segment lost 0 bases, leaving 7 bases of the junction unmatched. CDR3 coding DNA: TGTGCCTGGAGTGTTACAGGGGGCTTAGGAGAGCAGTACTTC. Protein: CAWSVTGGLGEQYF.

This clone was picked up a small number of times. The chain uses TRBV18 and TRBJ1-1, with D uncertain. V lost 0 bases to trimming and J lost 2 bases, with 7 bases between them. CDR1 and CDR2 (germline): KGHSH, LQKENI. There are 14 residues in the CDR3. The CDR3 DNA sequence: TGTGCCAGCTCACCACCGGCATCTAACACTGAAGCTTTCTTT. Protein sequence: CASSPPASNTEAFF. Looking up the rest from reference TRBV18 and TRBJ1-1 gives the full variable domain: NAGVMQNPRHLVRRRGQEARLRCSPMKGHSHVYWYRQLPEEGLKFMVYLQKENIIDESGMPKERFSAEFPKEGPSILRIQQVVRGDSAAYFCASSPPASNTEAFFGQGTRLTVV.

The J gene is TRBJ2-1, the V gene TRBV5-1; 7 nucleotides match TRBD1. Germline CDR1 is SGHRS and CDR2 is YFSETQ. CDR3 length equals 16 residues. V trimming: 2 bases; J trimming: 0 bases; junction bases outside the gene matches: 5. The CDR3 loop is CASSFEGASSYNEQFF. DNA of the CDR3: TGCGCCAGCAGCTTCGAGGGGGCGAGCTCCTACAATGAGCAGTTCTTC.

The CDR3 is CASSGAGGTEAFF. CDR3 DNA: TGTGCCAGCAGCGGGGCAGGCGGAACTGAAGCTTTCTTT. The chain combines TRBV7-3 with TRBJ1-1, with TRBD1 as a possible D gene (5 bases). Trimming took 5 bases from V and 5 from J, leaving 12 bases between them. The germline gives CDR1 SGHTA, CDR2 FQGTGA. CDR3 length: 13 amino acids. Supplemented by reference TRBV7-3 and TRBJ1-1, the full variable domain reads GAGVSQTPSNKVTEKGKYVELRCDPISGHTALYWYRQSLGQGPEFLIYFQGTGAADDSGLPNDRFFAVRPEGSVSTLKIQRTERGDSAVYLCASSGAGGTEAFFGQGTRLTVV.

V and J are TRBV7-9 and TRBJ2-7; 8 nucleotides match TRBD2. V trimming: 4 bases; J trimming: 3 bases; junction bases outside the gene matches: 5. The germline V gene encodes CDR1 SEHNR and CDR2 FQNEAQ (reference sequence). CDR3 size: 14 residues. CDR3 protein: CASSSSGGRYEQYF. The CDR3 DNA is TGTGCCAGCAGCTCCAGCGGGGGCCGCTACGAGCAGTACTTC. Supplemented by reference TRBV7-9 and TRBJ2-7, the full variable domain reads DTGVSQNPRHKITKRGQNVTFRCDPISEHNRLYWYRQTLGQGPEFLTYFQNEAQLEKSRLLSDRFSAERPKGSFSTLEIQRTEQGDSAMYLCASSSSGGRYEQYFGPGTRLTVT.

This chain connects TRBV7-9 to TRBJ1-1, with TRBD1 as a possible D gene (6 bases). The CDR3 contains 15 residues. Germline V gene data show CDR1 as SEHNR and CDR2 as FQNEAQ (reference sequence). V shed 4 bases and J shed 1 base, with 13 bases lying between them. The CDR3 nucleotides are TGTGCCAGCAGCTCCTTCCAGGGGCCGAACACTGAAGCTTTCTTT. It specifies CASSSFQGPNTEAFF.

The CDR3 loop is CASSRTSGPAEAFF. CDR3 bases: TGTGCCAGCAGCCGGACATCGGGGCCTGCTGAAGCTTTCTTT. The chain links TRBV28 to TRBJ1-1; D perhaps matches TRBD1 (5 bases). Between the trimmed V and J ends, which lost 6 bases and 6 bases, there was a span of 17 bases. The germline gives CDR1 MDHEN, CDR2 SYDVKM. This CDR3 has 14 amino acids.

This sequence joins TRBV6-5 and TRBJ1-4; 7 bases agree with TRBD1. Germline V CDR1 and CDR2: MNHEY, SVGAGI. Trimming at V came to 11 bases and at J to 5 bases, leaving 8 bases not matched to a gene. The CDR3 length is 13 residues. The CDR3 DNA reads TGTGCCGCCAGGGGGGGGTTAAATGAAAAACTGTTTTTT. It encodes CAARGGLNEKLFF.

CDR3 amino acids: CASSPERRSTDTQYF. The CDR3 region has the DNA TGTGCCAGCAGCCCCGAACGGAGAAGCACAGATACGCAGTATTTT. The V gene is TRBV7-9, the J gene TRBJ2-3; D gene uncertain. CDR3 length equals 15 residues. The ends were cut back, 5 bases at V and 0 bases at J, with 12 bases in the middle. Germline loops: CDR1 SEHNR, CDR2 FQNEAQ (reference sequence).

This clone has only one observation. The rearrangement links TRBV2 to TRBJ1-4; no clear D. The CDR3 loop spans 15 amino acids. Trimming took 2 bases from V and 3 from J, leaving 10 bases between them. Germline CDR1 is SNHLY and CDR2 is FYNNEI. CDR3 in amino acids: CASSENWGPNEKLFF. In DNA form, the CDR3 reads TGTGCCAGCAGTGAAAACTGGGGTCCTAATGAAAAACTGTTTTTT.

The genes are TRBV19 and TRBJ1-5; TRBD1 is a possible D gene (5 bases). The CDR3 spans 16 residues. The V gene lost 3 bases and the J gene lost 1 base, with 13 bases spanning the gap. Germline lookup yields CDR1 LNHDA and CDR2 SQIVND (reference sequence). CDR3 region: CASSIPSRQSNQPQHF. DNA of the CDR3: TGTGCCAGTAGTATCCCTAGCCGACAGAGCAATCAGCCCCAGCATTTT.

This chain uses TRBV5-4 with TRBJ2-3; possible D gene TRBD1, 6 bases. V was pared by 4 bases and J by 0 bases, with 9 bases between. This CDR3 is built from 14 residues. The V gene's germline CDR1 is SGHNT and CDR2 YYREEE (reference sequence). CDR3 sequence (DNA): TGTGCCAGCAGCGGGGGCTACAGCACAGATACGCAGTATTTT. The encoded protein is CASSGGYSTDTQYF.

The chain links TRBV29-1 to TRBJ1-1; D is ambiguous. Trimming left V 6 bases short and J 2 bases short, with 13 bases between. Germline CDR1 reads SQVTM; CDR2 reads ANQGSEA. The CDR3 spans 13 residues. For the CDR3, the DNA is TGCAGCGTCGTCGGGCAGACCAACACTGAAGCTTTCTTT. This gives the protein CSVVGQTNTEAFF.

The gene calls are TRBV12-3 or TRBV12-4 and TRBJ2-7; D ambiguous. The V gene lost 7 bases and the J gene lost 3 bases, with 13 bases spanning the gap. The CDR3 loop spans 13 amino acids. CDR3 in DNA: TGTGCCAGCACCCCGGTTCTTGGCTACGAGCAGTACTTC. It specifies CASTPVLGYEQYF.

The rearrangement links TRBV11-2 to TRBJ2-7, with TRBD1 matching over 9 bases. Germline values: CDR1 SGHAT, CDR2 FQNNGV. The V gene end was trimmed by 4 bases and the J gene end by 0 bases; junction bases not matched to a gene: 10. This CDR3 is built from 17 residues. In DNA, the CDR3 is TGTGCCAGCAGCTCATCTTTCCGGGACAGGGCCTCCTACGAGCAGTACTTC. Its protein product is CASSSSFRDRASYEQYF.

The chain uses TRBV16 and TRBJ1-2, with no clear D. The CDR3 has 14 amino acids. The germline V gene encodes CDR1 KGHSY and CDR2 FQNENV. The V gene lost 4 bases and the J gene lost 3 bases, with 12 bases spanning the gap. CDR3 bases: TGTGCCAGCAGCCGCGAAGGGCCAGACTATGGCTACACCTTC. This encodes CASSREGPDYGYTF.

This chain links TRBV19 with TRBJ1-1; D perhaps matches TRBD1 (6 bases). Trimming removed 4 bases at V and 4 bases at J, with 16 bases between. Germline assignment: CDR1 LNHDA and CDR2 SQIVND (reference sequence). CDR3 size: 15 residues. The CDR3 DNA is TGTGCCAGTAGTACCTACAGGGACGGCGGCACTGAAGCTTTCTTT. Translation: CASSTYRDGGTEAFF.

The V call is TRBV3-1 (or the pseudogene TRBV3-2), the J call TRBJ1-1; D gene unclear. This CDR3 is built from 16 residues. Germline V gene sequence: CDR1 LGHDT, CDR2 YNNKEL (reference sequence). V shed 1 base and J shed 4 bases, with 16 bases lying between them. DNA for the CDR3: TGTGCCAGCAGCCAAGCGGCAATGGGTGATGGCACTGAAGCTTTCTTT. Its protein product is CASSQAAMGDGTEAFF.

This clone is labeled medium-sized. Other nucleotide sequences from this sample produce the same CDR3. The chain links TRBV3-1 (or the pseudogene TRBV3-2) to TRBJ2-7; 12 nucleotides line up with TRBD2. The CDR3 extends over 21 amino acids. Germline-derived CDR1 and CDR2 are LGHDT and YNNKEL (reference sequence). Trimming removed 4 bases from V and 2 bases from J; junction bases left unmatched: 21. The CDR3, as DNA: TGTGCCAGCAGCCCGCGATCGGACAGCCGGACTAGCGGGGTTAGGGCCTACGAGCAGTACTTC. It translates to CASSPRSDSRTSGVRAYEQYF.

CDR3 sequence reads: CASSTRDRAEAFF. In DNA form, the CDR3 reads TGTGCCAGCAGCACTCGGGACAGGGCTGAAGCTTTCTTT. This rearrangement joins TRBV21-1 to TRBJ1-1; TRBD1, the D gene given by the table, was not confirmed from the DNA. TRBV21-1 is given as a pseudogene. The length of the CDR3 is 13 residues.

The CDR3 nucleotides are TGTGCCAGCAGCACCGGAGGGGTTTTTGAAGCTTTCTTT. The encoded protein is CASSTGGVFEAFF. V gene TRBV7-2 combines with J gene TRBJ1-1; maybe TRBD1 (5 bases). With 5 bases removed from V and 7 bases from J, the gap between germline ends came to 14 bases. The CDR3 extends over 13 amino acids. Germline lookup yields CDR1 SGHTA and CDR2 FQGNSA.

This clone was recorded once. V gene TRBV2 combines with J gene TRBJ2-5; 15 bases agree with TRBD2. V lost 1 base and J lost 5; bases outside the gene matches: 8. There are 18 residues in the CDR3. Germline CDR1 reads SNHLY; CDR2 reads FYNNEI. The CDR3: CASSEGGLAGGPRETQYF. The CDR3 coding sequence is TGTGCCAGCAGTGAAGGGGGACTAGCGGGGGGACCGCGGGAGACCCAGTACTTC.

This rearrangement joins TRBV4-1 to TRBJ1-5; 8 positions agree with TRBD1. CDR1 MGHRA and CDR2 YSYEKL come from the germline V gene. The V segment lost 2 bases and the J segment 7 bases; nucleotides outside the gene matches: 7. CDR3 length: 15 amino acids. This chain's CDR3 is CASSQYQGAGQPQHF. The CDR3 region has the DNA TGCGCCAGCAGCCAATATCAGGGGGCGGGACAGCCCCAGCATTTT.

The chain is built from TRBV28 and TRBJ1-2; D remains unclear. The germline V and J ends were trimmed by 1 base and 12 bases, with 18 bases remaining between them. CDR3 length: 14 residues. Germline CDR1 is MDHEN and CDR2 is SYDVKM. The CDR3 DNA reads TGTGCCAGCAGTTTATCGTTGAGGGTCAGTGCGGACACCTTC. Protein sequence: CASSLSLRVSADTF.

The chain has TRBV9 and TRBJ2-6, with 7 bases that match TRBD1. In germline, CDR1 is SGDLS, CDR2 YYNGEE. V lost 3 bases to trimming and J lost 4 bases; unmatched junction nucleotides: 4. CDR3 size: 15 residues. The CDR3 region has the DNA TGTGCCAGCAGCGCCAGGGGGTCAGGGGCCAACGTCCTGACTTTC. It encodes CASSARGSGANVLTF.

This sequence joins TRBV12-3 or TRBV12-4 and TRBJ2-2; D call uncertain. The CDR3 extends over 11 amino acids. V was clipped by 3 bases and J by 7 bases, with 3 bases between them. Here the CDR3 DNA reads TGTGCCAGCAGTTTTGGCGGGGAGCTGTTTTTT. Its translation: CASSFGGELFF.

V is TRBV12-5 and J is TRBJ1-3, with no clear D. V lost 2 bases to trimming and J lost 2 bases, with 10 bases between them. The CDR3 length is 15 residues. Germline lookup yields CDR1 LGHNT and CDR2 FRNRAP. In nucleotides, the CDR3 is TGTGCTAGTGGTTTGCTTTCGACGGCTGGAAACACCATATATTTT. It codes for CASGLLSTAGNTIYF.